The rows below give T cell receptor beta chains drawn from one sample of a study of cytomegalovirus exposure and HLA in healthy donors. Assay: immunoSEQ multiplex PCR; the TCRdb copy retains only in-frame clones and omits some. Counted here are about 140,000 clones, more than 75% occurring once; the ten biggest clones make up 3.9%. Sample: PBMCs. These receptors were taken from a man in his late teens or twenties in good health and CMV-seronegative. CDR3s include the opening cysteine and the closing phenylalanine or tryptophan. The order of the fields is D gene, clone size, V gene, J gene, CDR3 DNA, CDR3 protein. The D gene is left open where the match is weak. Clone size appears in some rows only: once, few, many, or a class for an expanded clone.

TRBD1	-	TRBV10-2	TRBJ2-1	TGCGCCAGCCGGGACAGGGTCTACAATGAGCAGTTCTTC	CASRDRVYNEQFF
-	-	TRBV10-3	TRBJ1-4	TGTGCCATCAGCGCACAGGAAACTAATGAAAAACTGTTTTTT	CAISAQETNEKLFF
-	-	TRBV28	TRBJ2-5	TGTGCCAGCAGCCAGGGGAGGGTGGTGACCCAGTACTTC	CASSQGRVVTQYF
TRBD1	-	TRBV27	TRBJ2-3	TGTGCCAGCAGTCCCGACCTCGACAGGGCAATACCAGATACGCAGTATTTT	CASSPDLDRAIPDTQYF
-	-	TRBV11-2	TRBJ2-7	TGTGCCAGCAGCTTACTGAACAGCTATACCTCCTACGAGCAGTACTTC	CASSLLNSYTSYEQYF
-	few	TRBV11-3	TRBJ2-2	TGTGCCTGCCGGGGCACCGGGGAGCTGTTTTTT	CACRGTGELFF
-	-	TRBV7-9	TRBJ1-2	TGTGCCAGCAGCTCCTCCGGGACTATTCCCTCAGGCTACACCTTC	CASSSSGTIPSGYTF
-	-	TRBV7-9	TRBJ2-2	TGTGCCAGCAGCTTGGGGAGACTTTCTAACACCGGGGAGCTGTTTTTT	CASSLGRLSNTGELFF
-	few	TRBV4-1	TRBJ2-7	TGCGCCAGCAGCCAATACCAGGGGTCCTACGAGCAGTACTTC	CASSQYQGSYEQYF
-	-	TRBV7-9	TRBJ2-5	TGTGCCAGCAGCTTTGCCCAGGGGGAGACCCAGTACTTC	CASSFAQGETQYF
TRBD2	-	TRBV18	TRBJ2-7	TGTGCCAGCTCATCGACTAGCGGGGGGCCCTACGAGCAGTACTTC	CASSSTSGGPYEQYF
TRBD1	-	TRBV7-9	TRBJ2-5	TGTGCCAGCAGCTCCGGACAGGGGGACGAGACCCAGTACTTC	CASSSGQGDETQYF
TRBD1	-	TRBV29-1	TRBJ1-4	TGCAGCGTTGCGTCCGACAGGGACCATGAAAAACTGTTTTTT	CSVASDRDHEKLFF
-	-	TRBV28	TRBJ1-1	TGTGCCAGCAGTGCCCGAGAGAACACTGAAGCTTTCTTT	CASSARENTEAFF
TRBD1	-	TRBV28	TRBJ2-3	TGTGCCAGCAGATCTACGCAGGGCAGGGGGTCGTGGTATTTT	CASRSTQGRGSWYF
-	-	TRBV30	TRBJ1-5	TGTGCCTGGAGCCGACGCCCCGGGGGATGGGGCAATCAGCCCCAGCATTTT	CAWSRRPGGWGNQPQHF
-	-	TRBV2	TRBJ2-3	TGTGCCCGAAGGCGGCAGGGGGGTACGCAGTATTTT	CARRRQGGTQYF
TRBD2	-	TRBV7-2	TRBJ2-7	TGTGCCAGCAGCTTAGAACTAGCGGTGAACGAGCAGTACTTC	CASSLELAVNEQYF
-	-	TRBV2	TRBJ2-1	TGTGCCAGCAGTGCCATCCGGAGCTCCTACAATGAGCAGTTCTTC	CASSAIRSSYNEQFF
-	-	TRBV30	TRBJ2-5	TGTGCCTGGGTGGGGCAGCAAGAGACCCAGTACTTC	CAWVGQQETQYF
TRBD1	few	TRBV2	TRBJ1-1	TGTGCCAGCAGAGGACAGGCTACGGACACTGAAGCTTTCTTT	CASRGQATDTEAFF
TRBD1	-	TRBV19	TRBJ1-1	TGTGCCAGTAAGGGACAGGGACTTACTGAAGCTTTCTTT	CASKGQGLTEAFF
TRBD1	-	TRBV27	TRBJ1-2	TGTGCCAGCAGGGGACAGGGGGGGCATTATGGCTACACCTTC	CASRGQGGHYGYTF
-	-	TRBV28	TRBJ2-7	TGTGCCAGCACTCCCCCCCAGGGGGGTCGGAACGAGCAGTACTTC	CASTPPQGGRNEQYF
-	-	TRBV6-1	TRBJ2-1	TGTGCCAGCTCTGGGGCCAGGGGATTCGATGAGCAGTTCTTC	CASSGARGFDEQFF